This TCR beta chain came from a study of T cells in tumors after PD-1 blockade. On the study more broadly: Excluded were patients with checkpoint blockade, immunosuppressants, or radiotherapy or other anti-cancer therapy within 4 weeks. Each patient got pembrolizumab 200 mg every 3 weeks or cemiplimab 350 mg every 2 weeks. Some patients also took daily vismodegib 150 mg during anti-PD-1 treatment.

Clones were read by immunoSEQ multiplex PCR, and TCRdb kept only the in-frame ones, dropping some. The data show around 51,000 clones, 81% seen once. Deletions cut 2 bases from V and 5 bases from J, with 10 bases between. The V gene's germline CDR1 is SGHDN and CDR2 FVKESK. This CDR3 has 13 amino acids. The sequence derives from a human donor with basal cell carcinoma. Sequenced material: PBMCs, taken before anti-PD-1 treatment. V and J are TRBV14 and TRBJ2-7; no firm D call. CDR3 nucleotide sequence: TGTGCCAGCAGCCAAAAGCTTCTCCACGAGCAGTACTTC. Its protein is CASSQKLLHEQYF.